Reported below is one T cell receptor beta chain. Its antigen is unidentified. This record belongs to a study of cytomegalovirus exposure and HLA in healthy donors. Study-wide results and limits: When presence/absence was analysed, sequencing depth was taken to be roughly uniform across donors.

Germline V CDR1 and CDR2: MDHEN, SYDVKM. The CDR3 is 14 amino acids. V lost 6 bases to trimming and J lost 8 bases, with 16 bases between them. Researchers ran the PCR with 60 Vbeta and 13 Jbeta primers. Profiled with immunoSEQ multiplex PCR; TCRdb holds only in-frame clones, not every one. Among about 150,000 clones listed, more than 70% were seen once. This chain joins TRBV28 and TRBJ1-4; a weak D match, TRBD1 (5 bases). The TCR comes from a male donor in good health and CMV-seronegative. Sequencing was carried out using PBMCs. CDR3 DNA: TGTGCCAGCAGCGCCGCCCAGGGAAGGGAAAAACTGTTTTTT. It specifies CASSAAQGREKLFF.